This paragraph reports one T cell receptor (beta chain). The antigen remains unidentified. Donors were healthy Caucasian individuals from Russia aged about 6 to 90. For the second PCR, which ran for 7 to 11 cycles, a sample-barcoded 5' primer and a J-beta primer mix were used. Each cDNA molecule carried a tag from a template-switch adaptor that contained 12 random nucleotides. TCRdb re-called the 5' RACE reads through MiXCR, storing one row per CDR3 protein. The data contain about 1.6 million distinct CDR3 sequences, roughly a third of them seen just once; the ten biggest clones take up 10% to 12%. The germline CDR1 and CDR2 sequences are MGHRA and YSYEKL. The V segment lost 2 bases and the J segment 8 bases; nucleotides outside the gene matches: 8. The CDR3 length is 15 residues. The entry originates in a study of blood T cells in healthy people across ages. Study results and limitations: For the donors, CMV status was unknown and possibly confounded expanded clonotype changes. Diversity of TCR beta per million T cells declined in a roughly linear way with age.

The chain employs TRBV4-1 and TRBJ2-1; TRBD2 matches at 8 bases. Sequencing used blood. The source of this sequence is a woman aged 25 to 45 in good health. CDR3 sequence (DNA): TGCGCCAGCAGCCAAAGTCTAGCGGGTATTGATGAGCAGTTCTTC. Protein: CASSQSLAGIDEQFF.